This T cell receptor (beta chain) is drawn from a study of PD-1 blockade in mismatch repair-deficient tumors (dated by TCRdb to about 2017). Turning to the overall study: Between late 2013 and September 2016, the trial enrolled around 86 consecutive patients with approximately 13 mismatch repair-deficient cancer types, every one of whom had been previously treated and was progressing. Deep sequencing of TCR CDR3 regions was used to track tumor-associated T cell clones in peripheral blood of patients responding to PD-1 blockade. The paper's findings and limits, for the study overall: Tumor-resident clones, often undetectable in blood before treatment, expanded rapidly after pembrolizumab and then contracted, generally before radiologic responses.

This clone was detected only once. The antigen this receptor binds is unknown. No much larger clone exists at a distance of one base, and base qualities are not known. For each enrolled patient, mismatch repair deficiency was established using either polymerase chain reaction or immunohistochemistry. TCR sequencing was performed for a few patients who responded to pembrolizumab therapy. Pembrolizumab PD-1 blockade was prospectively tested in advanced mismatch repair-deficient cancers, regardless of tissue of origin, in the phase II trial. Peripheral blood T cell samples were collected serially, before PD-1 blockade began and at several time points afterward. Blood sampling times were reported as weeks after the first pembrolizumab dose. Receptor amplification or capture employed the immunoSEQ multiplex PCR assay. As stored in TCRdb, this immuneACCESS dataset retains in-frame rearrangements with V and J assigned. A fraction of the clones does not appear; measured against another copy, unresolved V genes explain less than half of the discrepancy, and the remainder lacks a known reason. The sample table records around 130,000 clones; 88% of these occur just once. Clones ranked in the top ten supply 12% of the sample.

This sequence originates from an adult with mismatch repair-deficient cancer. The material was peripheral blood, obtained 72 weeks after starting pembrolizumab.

For the CDR3, the sequence is CASSPGQEGAYEQYF. In nucleotides, the sequence is TGCGCCAGCAGCCCGGGACAGGAGGGGGCCTACGAGCAGTACTTC. This receptor chain uses TRBV4-3 and TRBJ2-7; the junction holds 8 bases that match TRBD1. Ends trimmed: V by 4 bases, J by 2 bases; bases unmatched to a gene: 7. Its CDR3 holds 15 amino acids, cysteine through phenylalanine. The entry retains the CDR3 DNA only, 45 bases that are in frame from base 1. For CDR1 and CDR2, the germline V gene lists LGHNA and YSLEER.